This T cell receptor (beta chain) emerged from a study of blood T cell repertoires in COVID-19. Method: immunoSEQ multiplex PCR; TCRdb's copy keeps in-frame clones and lacks some. The table shows about 210,000 clones, with 84% occurring only once. The CDR3 length is 13 residues. The germline gives CDR1 MNHEY, CDR2 SMNVEV (reference sequence). V was pared by 3 bases and J by 5 bases, with 9 bases between. The sequencing input was peripheral blood. This receptor was identified in a man between 45 and 60 years old with active or convalescent COVID-19. The genes are TRBV27 and TRBJ2-3, with D hard to call. CDR3 amino acids: CASSLAAIDTQYF. The CDR3 coding sequence is TGTGCCAGCAGTTTGGCCGCCATAGATACGCAGTATTTT.